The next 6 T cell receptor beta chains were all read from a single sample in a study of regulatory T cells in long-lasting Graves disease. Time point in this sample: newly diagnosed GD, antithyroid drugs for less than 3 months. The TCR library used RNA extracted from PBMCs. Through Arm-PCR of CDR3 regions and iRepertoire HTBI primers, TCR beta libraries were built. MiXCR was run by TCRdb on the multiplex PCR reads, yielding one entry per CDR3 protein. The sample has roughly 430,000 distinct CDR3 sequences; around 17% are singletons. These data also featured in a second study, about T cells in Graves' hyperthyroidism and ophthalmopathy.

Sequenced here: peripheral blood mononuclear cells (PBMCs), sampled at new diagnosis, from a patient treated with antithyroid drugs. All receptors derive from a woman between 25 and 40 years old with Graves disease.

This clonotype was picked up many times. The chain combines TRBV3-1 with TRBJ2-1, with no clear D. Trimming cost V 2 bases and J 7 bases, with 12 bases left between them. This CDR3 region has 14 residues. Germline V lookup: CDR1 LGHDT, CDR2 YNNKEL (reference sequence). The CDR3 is CASSQLKWQNEQFF. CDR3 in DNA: TGTGCCAGCAGCCAACTGAAGTGGCAGAATGAGCAGTTCTTC.

The CDR3 DNA follows: TGCGCCAGCAGCTTCGAGGAGTCAGGCGACGAGGATGGCTACACCTTC. Its translation: CASSFEESGDEDGYTF. The chain combines TRBV5-1 with TRBJ1-2; D is ambiguous. Looked up from germline, CDR1 is SGHRS and CDR2 is YFSETQ. CDR3 length: 16 residues. V lost 2 bases and J 6 bases, leaving 20 bases between the germline ends.

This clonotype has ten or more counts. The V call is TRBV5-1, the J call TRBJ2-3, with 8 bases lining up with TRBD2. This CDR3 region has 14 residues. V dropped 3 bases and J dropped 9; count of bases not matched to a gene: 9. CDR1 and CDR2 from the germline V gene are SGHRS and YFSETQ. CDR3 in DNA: TGCGCCAGCAGCTCTCCTCGGACTAGCTCGACGCAGTATTTT. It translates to CASSSPRTSSTQYF.

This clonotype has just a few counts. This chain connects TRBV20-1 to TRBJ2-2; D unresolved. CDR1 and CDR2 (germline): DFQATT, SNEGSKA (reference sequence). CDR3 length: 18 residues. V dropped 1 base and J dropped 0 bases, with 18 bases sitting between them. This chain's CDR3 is CSARAGLPSNTNTGELFF. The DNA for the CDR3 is TGCAGTGCTAGAGCCGGCCTACCTTCCAACACGAACACCGGGGAGCTGTTTTTT.

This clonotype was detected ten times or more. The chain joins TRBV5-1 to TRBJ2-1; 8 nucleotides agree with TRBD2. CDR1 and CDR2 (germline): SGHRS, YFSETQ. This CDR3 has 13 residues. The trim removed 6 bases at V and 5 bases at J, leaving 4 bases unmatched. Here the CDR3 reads CASISGTNNEQFF. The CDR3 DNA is TGCGCCAGCATTAGCGGGACAAACAATGAGCAGTTCTTC. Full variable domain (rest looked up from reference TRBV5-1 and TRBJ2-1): KAGVTQTPRYLIKTRGQQVTLSCSPISGHRSVSWYQQTPGQGLQFLFEYFSETQRNKGNFPGRFSGRQFSNSRSEMNVSTLELGDSALYLCASISGTNNEQFFGPGTRLTVL.

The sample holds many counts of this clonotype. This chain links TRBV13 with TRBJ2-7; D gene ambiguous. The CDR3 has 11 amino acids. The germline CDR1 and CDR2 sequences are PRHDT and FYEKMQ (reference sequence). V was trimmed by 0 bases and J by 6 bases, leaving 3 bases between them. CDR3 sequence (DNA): TGTGCCAGCAGCTTAGGGAGCGAGCAGTACTTC. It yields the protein CASSLGSEQYF.